This T cell receptor (beta chain) was captured in a study of spatial heterogeneity in lung cancer (dated by TCRdb to about 2019). Context from the whole study: The donors were some 76 patients from the lung TRACERx cohort who had early-stage, untreated non-small cell lung cancer. Follow-up PBMC samples were sequenced whenever available, and the median time to follow-up was roughly two years after resection. Beta-chain transcripts were consistently detected in greater numbers than alpha-chain transcripts, which likely reflects a higher abundance of beta-chain transcripts. In the raw uncorrected reads, each unique combination of TCR and UMI appeared more than ten times on average. In non-small cell lung cancer, the study quantitatively compared TCR alpha and beta repertoires across several tumor regions, matched nontumor lung, and blood. Nonsynonymous mutation counts, determined by whole-exome sequencing of tumor tissue, were related to TCR repertoire features. At surgery, both alpha and beta chains were TCR-sequenced in 200 to 250 tumor regions, about 64 matched nontumor lung samples and a few dozen PBMC samples. The full study reports these points: Additional single-cell paired TCR alpha and beta sequencing was considered necessary to confirm, at a functional level, the hypothesis that regional TCRs recognize regional mutations. Ubiquitous expanded tumor TCRs were found in blood more often at tumor resection than at routine follow-up. Only approximately 14 patients were included in the comparisons of baseline and follow-up blood repertoires.

Library creation used 5' RACE. The sequencing machine was a NextSeq 500. The TCR library protocol attached a unique molecular identifier to each TCR cDNA molecule to allow correction of PCR and sequencing errors. In the authors' own workflow: TCR identification, UMI-based error correction and CDR3 extraction were performed with Decombinator tools. TCRs above a frequency of 2 per 1,000, corresponding to the top 1% of the tumor frequency distribution, were defined as expanded. Renyi diversity was calculated using the R vegan package after each repertoire was subsampled 100 times to 5,000 TCRs. CDR3 similarity networks were built from amino acid triplet string-kernel similarity, with CDR3s being connected when pairwise similarity was above 0.82. Clones were called with MiXCR by TCRdb after fastp trimmed the public reads at Q25, and only in-frame beta chains were retained. One record per CDR3 amino acid sequence lists the most common genes and DNA. The V and J calls, along with clone size, are taken from TCRdb and not from the paper's own processing. The sample includes about 120,000 distinct CDR3 sequences, with 9% to 15% observed a single time. The top ten clones comprise roughly 17% of the sample.

Notes on this clonotype: This receptor's antigen is unknown. Per-nucleotide qualities are absent, and no much larger clonotype sits a single base away.

The CDR3 starts with the cysteine, ends with the phenylalanine, and has 14 residues. Only CDR3 DNA remains: 42 bases, in frame from the first base. After removal of 4 bases from V and 3 bases from J, the junction retains 4 bases not matched to a gene. Sequences SGHRS (CDR1) and YFSETQ (CDR2) are obtained from the germline V gene. Per the publication, the time point label means: blood at routine non-recurrence follow-up after resection. Whole RNA extracted from tumor and nontumor lung tissue, or from cryopreserved PBMC samples, was used for TCR sequencing without cell sorting. Patients were selected for TCR sequencing only if sufficient RNA was available from at least two tumor regions.

The receptor's source is a male donor with early-stage non-small cell lung cancer. The chain is made from TRBV5-1 and TRBJ2-5, with 9 central nucleotides matching TRBD2. This sample comprised PBMCs, obtained at follow-up. The CDR3 region reads CASSPGTSKETQYF. The nucleotide sequence is given as TGCGCCAGCAGCCCTGGGACTAGCAAAGAGACCCAGTACTTC. Extended through the reference TRBV5-1 and TRBJ2-5 proteins, this CDR3 yields the full variable domain: KAGVTQTPRYLIKTRGQQVTLSCSPISGHRSVSWYQQTPGQGLQFLFEYFSETQRNKGNFPGRFSGRQFSNSRSEMNVSTLELGDSALYLCASSPGTSKETQYFGPGTRLLVL.